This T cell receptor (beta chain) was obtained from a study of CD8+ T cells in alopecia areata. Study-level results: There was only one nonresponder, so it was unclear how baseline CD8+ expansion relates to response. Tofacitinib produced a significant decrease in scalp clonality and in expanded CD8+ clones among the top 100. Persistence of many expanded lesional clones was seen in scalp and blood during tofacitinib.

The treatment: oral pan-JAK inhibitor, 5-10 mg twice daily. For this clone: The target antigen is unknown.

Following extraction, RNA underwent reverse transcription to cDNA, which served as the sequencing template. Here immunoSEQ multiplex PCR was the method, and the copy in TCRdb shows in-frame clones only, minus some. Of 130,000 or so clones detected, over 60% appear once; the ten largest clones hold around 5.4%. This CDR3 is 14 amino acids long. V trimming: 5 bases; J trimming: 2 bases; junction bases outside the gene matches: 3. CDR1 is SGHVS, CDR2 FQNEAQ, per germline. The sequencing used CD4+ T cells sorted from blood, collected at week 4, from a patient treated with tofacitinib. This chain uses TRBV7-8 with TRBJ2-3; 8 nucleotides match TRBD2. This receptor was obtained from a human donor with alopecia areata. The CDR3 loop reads CASSRGGSTDTQYF. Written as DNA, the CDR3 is TGTGCCAGCAGCCGGGGGGGTTCCACAGATACGCAGTATTTT.